This entry lists 19 T cell receptor beta chains sequenced from one sample in a study of blood T cell repertoires in COVID-19. TCRdb keeps only in-frame clones here, not all; method: immunoSEQ multiplex PCR. The top ten clones hold around 0.8% of a sample with over 200,000 clones, around 90% of them seen once. The sample was peripheral blood. All receptors come from a woman in her 30s with acute or convalescent COVID-19.

The rearrangement uses TRBV19 and TRBJ2-7, with 9 positions matching TRBD1. Germline lookup yields CDR1 LNHDA and CDR2 SQIVND (reference sequence). CDR3 size: 14 residues. The trim removed 4 bases at V and 6 bases at J, leaving 7 bases unmatched. The CDR3 region has the DNA TGTGCCAGTAGTACCTCCGGGACAGGGTCCGAGCAGTACTTC. It translates to CASSTSGTGSEQYF.

The chain is built from TRBV7-9 and TRBJ1-3; D uncertain. V lost 7 bases and J lost 1, with 11 bases in between. The length of the CDR3 is 14 residues. The germline gives CDR1 SEHNR, CDR2 FQNEAQ (reference sequence). In DNA, the CDR3 is TGTGCCAGCATCTCGTCTTTATCTGGAAACACCATATATTTT. This gives the protein CASISSLSGNTIYF.

The chain uses TRBV3-1 (or the pseudogene TRBV3-2) and TRBJ1-3, with unresolved D. The V end lost 0 bases, the J end lost 4 bases, and 16 bases lay between the germline ends. Germline-derived CDR1 and CDR2 are LGHDT and YNNKEL (reference sequence). CDR3 length: 17 residues. The CDR3 region has the DNA TGTGCCAGCAGCCAAGATTTAGTTGTACAGCCCGGAAACACCATATATTTT. This encodes CASSQDLVVQPGNTIYF.

CDR3: CASIPGHPDQPQHF. Here the CDR3 DNA reads TGTGCCAGCATCCCGGGACATCCGGATCAGCCCCAGCATTTT. This sequence joins TRBV6-2 or TRBV6-3 and TRBJ1-5, with D possibly TRBD1 on 6 matching bases. Germline CDR1 is MNHEY and CDR2 is SVGEGT. Trimming cost V 7 bases and J 5 bases, with 15 bases left between them. The CDR3 is 14 residues long.

The chain uses TRBV19 and TRBJ2-6; 8 bases line up with TRBD1. The CDR3 extends over 17 amino acids. The V gene's germline CDR1 is LNHDA and CDR2 SQIVND (reference sequence). The junction had 12 bases not matched to a gene; V was cut back by 7 bases and J by 4 bases. DNA of the CDR3: TGTGCCAGTACCGCGACAGGGGCCTCGGCGGGGGCCAACGTCCTGACTTTC. Translated, it gives CASTATGASAGANVLTF.

The chain couples TRBV9 to TRBJ2-3; D may be TRBD1 (7 bases). The CDR3 totals 15 residues. Deletions cut 2 bases from V and 2 bases from J, with 12 bases between. Germline lookup yields CDR1 SGDLS and CDR2 YYNGEE. CDR3 sequence: CASSVSGGITDTQYF. The CDR3 region has the DNA TGTGCCAGCAGCGTTTCAGGGGGGATCACAGATACGCAGTATTTT.

The chain is built from TRBV7-9 and TRBJ1-6; TRBD1 matches at 11 bases. Trimming removed 0 bases from V and 7 bases from J; junction bases left unmatched: 5. Germline V CDR1 and CDR2: SEHNR, FQNEAQ (reference sequence). The CDR3 is made up of 17 amino acids. The chain's CDR3 is CASSLAPGQGANSPLHF. The CDR3 DNA follows: TGTGCCAGCAGCTTAGCGCCTGGACAGGGGGCGAATTCACCCCTCCACTTT.

The chain links TRBV5-1 to TRBJ2-7, with TRBD1 identical over 8 bases. V lost 0 bases to trimming and J lost 1 base; unmatched junction nucleotides: 6. CDR3 size: 16 residues. Germline values: CDR1 SGHRS, CDR2 YFSETQ. The CDR3 DNA follows: TGCGCCAGCAGCTTGGCCCCGGGACAGGCGTCCTACGAGCAGTACTTC. Translating gives CASSLAPGQASYEQYF.

The chain links TRBV5-6 to TRBJ1-4; D not resolved. This CDR3 has 13 residues. Trimming removed 0 bases at V and 8 bases at J, with 8 bases between. Germline V gene data show CDR1 as SGHDT and CDR2 as YYEEEE. Here the CDR3 reads CASSLGEMEKLFF. The CDR3 DNA reads TGTGCCAGCAGCTTGGGAGAGATGGAAAAACTGTTTTTT.

The chain combines TRBV12-3 or TRBV12-4 with TRBJ2-2, with D perhaps matching TRBD1 (6 bases). V dropped 4 bases and J dropped 6 bases, with 9 bases sitting between them. The CDR3 totals 13 residues. CDR3 region: CASSYREAGELFF. The CDR3 DNA is TGTGCCAGCAGTTACAGGGAAGCCGGGGAGCTGTTTTTT.

The chain couples TRBV27 to TRBJ1-1, with D unresolved. V lost 4 bases, J lost 6 bases, and 12 bases lay in between. Germline values: CDR1 MNHEY, CDR2 SMNVEV (reference sequence). The length of the CDR3 is 13 residues. CDR3 nucleotide sequence: TGTGCCAGCAGTTGGGGAGGTTCGTCTGAAGCTTTCTTT. Translating gives CASSWGGSSEAFF.

The chain uses TRBV6-5 and TRBJ1-2, with TRBD1 identical over 7 bases. The CDR3 runs to 13 residues. The V gene end was trimmed by 10 bases and the J gene end by 5 bases; junction bases not matched to a gene: 10. Looked up from germline, CDR1 is MNHEY and CDR2 is SVGAGI. CDR3 region: CATWGQQSYGYTF. In nucleotides, the CDR3 is TGTGCCACCTGGGGACAGCAAAGTTATGGCTACACCTTC.

The chain links TRBV7-9 to TRBJ2-7, with 7 bases fitting TRBD2. Trimming cost V 4 bases and J 5 bases; bases outside gene matches: 11. The CDR3 spans 15 residues. Germline CDR1 SEHNR, CDR2 FQNEAQ (reference sequence). CDR3 sequence reads: CASSSLARRLHEQYF. The CDR3 DNA follows: TGTGCCAGCAGCTCACTAGCGAGACGCCTGCACGAGCAGTACTTC.

This chain links TRBV11-3 with TRBJ2-3; 9 nucleotides agree with TRBD2. Germline V lookup: CDR1 SGHNT, CDR2 YENEEA. The J segment lost 0 bases and the V segment lost 1 base, leaving 2 bases of the junction unmatched. The CDR3 runs to 16 residues. The CDR3 spells CASSLVAGASTDTQYF. CDR3 coding DNA: TGTGCCAGCAGCTTAGTAGCGGGAGCTAGCACAGATACGCAGTATTTT.

This chain links TRBV5-4 with TRBJ1-6, with TRBD1 matching over 7 bases. Germline-derived CDR1 and CDR2 are SGHNT and YYREEE (reference sequence). Trimming cost V 2 bases and J 4 bases; bases outside gene matches: 6. The CDR3 covers 16 residues. The CDR3 nucleotides read TGTGCCAGCAGCTTTAGAACAGGGGTTTATAATTCACCCCTCCACTTT. Translating gives CASSFRTGVYNSPLHF.

The chain recombines TRBV27 with TRBJ1-1; a possible D gene is TRBD1 (5 bases). The ends were cut back, 5 bases at V and 7 bases at J, with 11 bases in the middle. The CDR3 extends over 12 amino acids. Germline CDR1 MNHEY, CDR2 SMNVEV (reference sequence). CDR3 bases: TGTGCCAGCAGTCCCCGGGGGGGTGAAGCTTTCTTT. Its protein product is CASSPRGGEAFF.

The chain uses TRBV21-1 and TRBJ1-1; TRBD1, the table's D call, lacks a check against the DNA. TRBV21-1 is noted as a pseudogene. The CDR3 covers 16 residues. In nucleotides, the CDR3 is TGTGCCAGCAGCATCCAACCCAGGGGGTGGTCCACTGAAGCTTTCTTT. Amino acids: CASSIQPRGWSTEAFF.

A word on this clone: The junction differs from germline at one of its ends, possibly a read error. This rearrangement joins TRBV27 to TRBJ2-7; 7 bases map to TRBD1. Germline CDR1 reads MNHEY; CDR2 reads SMNVEV (reference sequence). This CDR3 has 14 residues. Here the CDR3 reads CVSSRQGDPNEQYF. As DNA, the CDR3 is TGTGTCAGCTCCAGACAGGGCGACCCTAACGAGCAGTACTTC.

This chain uses TRBV18 with TRBJ2-7; D possibly corresponds to TRBD2 (6 bases). Trimming pared 6 bases from V and 4 bases from J, leaving 16 bases between. The CDR3 consists of 14 residues. CDR1 is KGHSH, CDR2 LQKENI, per germline. CDR3 residues: CASSETSQVYEQYF. CDR3 DNA: TGTGCCAGCTCGGAGACTAGTCAGGTGTACGAGCAGTACTTC.